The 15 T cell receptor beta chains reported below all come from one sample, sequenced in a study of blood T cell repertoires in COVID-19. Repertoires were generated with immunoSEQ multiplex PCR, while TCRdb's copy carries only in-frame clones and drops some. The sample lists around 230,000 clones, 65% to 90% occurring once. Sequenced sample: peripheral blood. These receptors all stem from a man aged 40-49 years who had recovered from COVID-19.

CDR3 in DNA: TGTGCCAGCAGCTTAGATTCTGGGGGACTGGGGACCCAGTACTTC. Amino acid sequence: CASSLDSGGLGTQYF. The rearrangement links TRBV7-2 to TRBJ2-5; D is possibly TRBD2 (6 bases). The CDR3 spans 15 residues. The V end lost 1 base, the J end lost 7 bases, and 16 bases lay between the germline ends. Germline V gives CDR1 SGHTA, CDR2 FQGNSA.

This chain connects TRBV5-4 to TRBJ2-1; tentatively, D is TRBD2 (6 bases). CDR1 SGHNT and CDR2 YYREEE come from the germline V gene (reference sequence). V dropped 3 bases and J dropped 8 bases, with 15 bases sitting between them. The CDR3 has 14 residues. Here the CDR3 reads CASSSGLAGYEQFF. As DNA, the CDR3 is TGTGCCAGCAGCTCGGGACTGGCCGGTTATGAGCAGTTCTTC.

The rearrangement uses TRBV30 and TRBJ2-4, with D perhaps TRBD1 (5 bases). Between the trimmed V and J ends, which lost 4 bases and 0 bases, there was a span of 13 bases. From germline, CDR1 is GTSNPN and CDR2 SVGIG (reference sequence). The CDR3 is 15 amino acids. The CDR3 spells CAWKELGLAKNIQYF. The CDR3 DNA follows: TGTGCCTGGAAAGAGTTGGGGCTAGCCAAAAACATTCAGTACTTC. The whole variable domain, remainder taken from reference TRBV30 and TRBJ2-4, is SQTIHQWPATLVQPVGSPLSLECTVEGTSNPNLYWYRQAAGRGLQLLFYSVGIGQISSEVPQNLSASRPQDRQFILSSKKLLLSDSGFYLCAWKELGLAKNIQYFGAGTRLSVL.

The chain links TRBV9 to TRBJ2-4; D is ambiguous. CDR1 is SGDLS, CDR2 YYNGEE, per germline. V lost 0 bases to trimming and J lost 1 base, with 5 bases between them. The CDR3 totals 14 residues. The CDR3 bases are TGTGCCAGCAGCGTAGTGAGTGCCAAAAACATTCAGTACTTC. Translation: CASSVVSAKNIQYF.

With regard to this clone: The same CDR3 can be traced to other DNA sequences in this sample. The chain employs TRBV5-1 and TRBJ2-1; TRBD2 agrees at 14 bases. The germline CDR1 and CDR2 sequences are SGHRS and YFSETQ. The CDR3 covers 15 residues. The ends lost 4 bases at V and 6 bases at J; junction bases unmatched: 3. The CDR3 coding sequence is TGCGCCAGCAGCCTAGGACTAGCGGGGGGCAATGAGCAGTTCTTC. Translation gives CASSLGLAGGNEQFF. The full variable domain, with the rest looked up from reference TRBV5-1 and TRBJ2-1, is KAGVTQTPRYLIKTRGQQVTLSCSPISGHRSVSWYQQTPGQGLQFLFEYFSETQRNKGNFPGRFSGRQFSNSRSEMNVSTLELGDSALYLCASSLGLAGGNEQFFGPGTRLTVL.

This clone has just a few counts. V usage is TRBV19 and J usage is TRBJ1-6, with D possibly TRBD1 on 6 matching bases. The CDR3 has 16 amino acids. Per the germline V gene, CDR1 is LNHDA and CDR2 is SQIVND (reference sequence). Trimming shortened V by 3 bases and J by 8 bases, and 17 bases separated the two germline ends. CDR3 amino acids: CASSIQGIGSYSPLHF. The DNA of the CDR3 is TGTGCCAGTAGTATTCAGGGGATCGGGTCCTATTCACCCCTCCACTTT.

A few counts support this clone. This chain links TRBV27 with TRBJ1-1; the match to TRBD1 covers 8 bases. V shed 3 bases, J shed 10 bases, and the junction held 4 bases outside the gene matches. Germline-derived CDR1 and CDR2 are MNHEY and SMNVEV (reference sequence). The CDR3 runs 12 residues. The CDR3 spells CASSFTGGVAFF. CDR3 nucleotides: TGTGCCAGCAGTTTCACAGGGGGAGTAGCTTTCTTT.

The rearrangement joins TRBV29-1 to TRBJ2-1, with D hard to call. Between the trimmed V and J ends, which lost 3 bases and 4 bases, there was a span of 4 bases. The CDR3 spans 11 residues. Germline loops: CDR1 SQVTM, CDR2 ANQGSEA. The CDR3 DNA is TGCAGCGTTGACCTATACAATGAGCAGTTCTTC. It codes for CSVDLYNEQFF.

The CDR3 spells CAWNGQRVETQYF. CDR3 nucleotides: TGTGCCTGGAACGGACAGCGCGTCGAGACCCAGTACTTC. The V and J genes are TRBV30 and TRBJ2-5; weak D call: TRBD1 (6 bases). Germline V gene sequence: CDR1 GTSNPN, CDR2 SVGIG (reference sequence). Trimming left V 4 bases short and J 5 bases short, with 14 bases between. The CDR3 length is 13 residues.

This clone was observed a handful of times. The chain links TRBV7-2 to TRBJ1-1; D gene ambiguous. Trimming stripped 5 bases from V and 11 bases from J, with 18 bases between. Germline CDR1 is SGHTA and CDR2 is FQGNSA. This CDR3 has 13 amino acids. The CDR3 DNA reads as TGTGCCAGCAGCCTAATAGTGAGGGCCCCGGCTTTCTTT. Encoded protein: CASSLIVRAPAFF. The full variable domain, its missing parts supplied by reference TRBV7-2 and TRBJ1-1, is GAGVSQSPSNKVTEKGKDVELRCDPISGHTALYWYRQSLGQGLEFLIYFQGNSAPDKSGLPSDRFSAERTGGSVSTLTIQRTQQEDSAVYLCASSLIVRAPAFFGQGTRLTVV.

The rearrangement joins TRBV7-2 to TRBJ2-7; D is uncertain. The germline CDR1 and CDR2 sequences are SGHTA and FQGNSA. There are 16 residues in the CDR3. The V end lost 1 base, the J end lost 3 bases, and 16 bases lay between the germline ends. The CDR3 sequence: CASSLGGWVSHYEQYF. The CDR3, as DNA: TGTGCCAGCAGCTTAGGAGGATGGGTCTCACACTACGAGCAGTACTTC. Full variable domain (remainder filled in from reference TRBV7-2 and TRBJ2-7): GAGVSQSPSNKVTEKGKDVELRCDPISGHTALYWYRQSLGQGLEFLIYFQGNSAPDKSGLPSDRFSAERTGGSVSTLTIQRTQQEDSAVYLCASSLGGWVSHYEQYFGPGTRLTVT.

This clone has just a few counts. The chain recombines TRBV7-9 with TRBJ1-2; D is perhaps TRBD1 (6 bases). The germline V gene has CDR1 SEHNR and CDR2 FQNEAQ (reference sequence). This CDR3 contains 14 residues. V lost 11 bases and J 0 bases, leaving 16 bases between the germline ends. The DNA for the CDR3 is TGTGCCGGACTGAGGTGGGACACTAACTATGGCTACACCTTC. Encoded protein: CAGLRWDTNYGYTF. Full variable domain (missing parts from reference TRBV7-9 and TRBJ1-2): DTGVSQNPRHKITKRGQNVTFRCDPISEHNRLYWYRQTLGQGPEFLTYFQNEAQLEKSRLLSDRFSAERPKGSFSTLEIQRTEQGDSAMYLCAGLRWDTNYGYTFGSGTRLTVV.

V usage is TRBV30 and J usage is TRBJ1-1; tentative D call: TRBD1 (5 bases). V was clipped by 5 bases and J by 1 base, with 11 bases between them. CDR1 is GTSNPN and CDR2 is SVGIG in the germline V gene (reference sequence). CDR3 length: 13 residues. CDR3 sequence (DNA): TGTGCCTGGGGGAGACAGTCGAACACTGAAGCTTTCTTT. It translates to CAWGRQSNTEAFF.

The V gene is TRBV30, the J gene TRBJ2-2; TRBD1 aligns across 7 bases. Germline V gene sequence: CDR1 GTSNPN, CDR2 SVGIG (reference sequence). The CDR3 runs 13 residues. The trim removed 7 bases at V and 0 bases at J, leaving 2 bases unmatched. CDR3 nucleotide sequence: TGTGCCTCCGGACAGGCGAACACCGGGGAGCTGTTTTTT. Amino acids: CASGQANTGELFF. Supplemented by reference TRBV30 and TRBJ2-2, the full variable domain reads SQTIHQWPATLVQPVGSPLSLECTVEGTSNPNLYWYRQAAGRGLQLLFYSVGIGQISSEVPQNLSASRPQDRQFILSSKKLLLSDSGFYLCASGQANTGELFFGEGSRLTVL.

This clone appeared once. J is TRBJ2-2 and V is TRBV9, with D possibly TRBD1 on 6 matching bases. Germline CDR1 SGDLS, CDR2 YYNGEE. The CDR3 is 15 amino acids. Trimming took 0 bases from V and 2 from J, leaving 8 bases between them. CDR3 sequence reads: CASSVDRVNTGELFF. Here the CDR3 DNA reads TGTGCCAGCAGCGTAGACAGGGTTAACACCGGGGAGCTGTTTTTT.